This entry features one T cell receptor (beta chain) sequence. The sample belongs to a study of shared clonotypes between healthy human individuals. Per germline, CDR1 KGHSH and CDR2 LQKENI. V shed 4 bases, J shed 4 bases, and the junction held 9 bases outside the gene matches. The CDR3 extends over 16 amino acids. Repertoires were generated with immunoSEQ multiplex PCR, while TCRdb's copy carries only in-frame clones and drops some. The table lists approximately 720,000 clones, roughly 70% of them singletons, with about 2% in the top ten. V and J are TRBV18 and TRBJ2-5; TRBD1 agrees at 10 bases. Specimen: memory CD4+ T cells sorted from blood. Specified subset: CD45RA-negative fraction. This clonotype was sampled from a woman in her 30s in good health. CDR3 coding DNA: TGTGCCAGCTCACTAAGACAGGGGGCTCCCGCAGAGACCCAGTACTTC. This gives the protein CASSLRQGAPAETQYF. The whole variable domain, filled in from reference TRBV18 and TRBJ2-5, reads NAGVMQNPRHLVRRRGQEARLRCSPMKGHSHVYWYRQLPEEGLKFMVYLQKENIIDESGMPKERFSAEFPKEGPSILRIQQVVRGDSAAYFCASSLRQGAPAETQYFGPGTRLLVL.